Listed here are 9 T cell receptor beta chains from one sample, sequenced in a study of cytomegalovirus exposure and HLA in healthy donors. The study ran its PCR with 60 Vbeta and 13 Jbeta primers. Assay used: immunoSEQ multiplex PCR; TCRdb lists only in-frame clones, some missing. This sample has 160,000 or so clones, with roughly 72% found just once. Sequencing was performed on PBMCs. These receptors came from a woman in her thirties or forties in good health and CMV-seronegative.

The V call is TRBV30, the J call TRBJ1-2; TRBD1 is a possible D gene (6 bases). CDR1 is GTSNPN and CDR2 is SVGIG in the germline V gene (reference sequence). Between the trimmed V and J ends, which lost 3 bases and 8 bases, there was a span of 22 bases. This CDR3 is 15 amino acids long. CDR3 protein: CAWSHKGVLRGGYTF. CDR3 sequence (DNA): TGTGCCTGGAGCCACAAAGGAGTCCTAAGGGGGGGCTACACCTTC. The full variable domain, with the rest looked up from reference TRBV30 and TRBJ1-2, is SQTIHQWPATLVQPVGSPLSLECTVEGTSNPNLYWYRQAAGRGLQLLFYSVGIGQISSEVPQNLSASRPQDRQFILSSKKLLLSDSGFYLCAWSHKGVLRGGYTFGSGTRLTVV.

The chain recombines TRBV10-3 with TRBJ2-3, with TRBD1 matching 8 bases. The CDR3 length is 12 residues. The J segment lost 5 bases and the V segment lost 10 bases, leaving 5 bases of the junction unmatched. Germline lookup yields CDR1 ENHRY and CDR2 SYGVKD. CDR3 loop: CATGQGEDTQYF. CDR3 DNA sequence: TGTGCCACCGGACAGGGTGAAGATACGCAGTATTTT.

J is TRBJ2-3 and V is TRBV14, with 9 bases aligning to TRBD2. This CDR3 region has 15 residues. Trimming took 3 bases from V and 3 from J; bases not matched to a gene: 4. Germline CDR1 is SGHDN and CDR2 is FVKESK. In DNA, the CDR3 is TGTGCCAGCAGCCAGACAGGACTAGCGACAGATACGCAGTATTTT. This codes for CASSQTGLATDTQYF.

The V and J genes are TRBV7-6 and TRBJ1-4, with TRBD1 matching 10 bases. The germline V gene encodes CDR1 SGHVS and CDR2 FNYEAQ. This CDR3 is built from 14 residues. Trimming took 5 bases from V and 14 from J; bases not matched to a gene: 11. The DNA for the CDR3 is TGTGCCAGCAGCCATACTGGGACAGGGGTGAGGCTGTTTTTT. It translates to CASSHTGTGVRLFF. The whole variable domain, filled in from reference TRBV7-6 and TRBJ1-4, reads GAGVSQSPRYKVTKRGQDVALRCDPISGHVSLYWYRQALGQGPEFLTYFNYEAQQDKSGLPNDRFSAERPEGSISTLTIQRTEQRDSAMYRCASSHTGTGVRLFFGSGTQLSVL.

A single count supports this clone. This sequence joins TRBV6-1 and TRBJ2-5; weak D call: TRBD2 (6 bases). The CDR3 is made up of 13 amino acids. Between the trimmed V and J ends, which lost 8 bases and 0 bases, there was a span of 10 bases. Per the germline V gene, CDR1 is MNHNS and CDR2 is SASEGT. The CDR3 is CASRVADQETQYF. The CDR3 DNA reads TGTGCCAGCCGGGTAGCGGACCAAGAGACCCAGTACTTC.

The CDR3 spells CSVGQGTEAFF. The CDR3 coding sequence is TGCAGCGTTGGACAGGGCACTGAAGCTTTCTTT. The chain links TRBV29-1 to TRBJ1-1; 7 bases are shared with TRBD1. Germline lookup yields CDR1 SQVTM and CDR2 ANQGSEA. The CDR3 is 11 amino acids. Trimming removed 4 bases from V and 4 bases from J; junction bases left unmatched: 0. The full variable domain, rest sourced from reference TRBV29-1 and TRBJ1-1, is SAVISQKPSRDICQRGTSLTIQCQVDSQVTMMFWYRQQPGQSLTLIATANQGSEATYESGFVIDKFPISRPNLTFSTLTVSNMSPEDSSIYLCSVGQGTEAFFGQGTRLTVV.

This chain links TRBV28 with TRBJ1-5; 10 bases agree with TRBD1. V was pared by 2 bases and J by 2 bases, with 12 bases of the junction left unmatched. CDR1 and CDR2 from the germline V gene are MDHEN and SYDVKM. The length of the CDR3 is 19 residues. The CDR3 nucleotides are TGTGCCAGCAGTTTACTCGGAGGGACAGGGGTCGGAGGCAATCAGCCCCAGCATTTT. It specifies CASSLLGGTGVGGNQPQHF.

This chain links TRBV10-2 with TRBJ1-1; no firm D call. The germline V gene has CDR1 WSHSY and CDR2 SAAADI. The CDR3 loop spans 15 amino acids. Trimming pared 2 bases from V and 4 bases from J, leaving 14 bases between. The CDR3 region is CASSELEGGSTEAFF. Written as DNA, the CDR3 is TGCGCCAGCAGTGAGCTCGAGGGAGGTAGCACTGAAGCTTTCTTT.

The chain links TRBV7-9 to TRBJ2-1, with 12 bases fitting TRBD2. The germline V gene has CDR1 SEHNR and CDR2 FQNEAQ (reference sequence). The CDR3 has 15 amino acids. The V gene end was trimmed by 5 bases and the J gene end by 6 bases; junction bases not matched to a gene: 5. CDR3 in amino acids: CASSQRLAGVNEQFF. CDR3 DNA sequence: TGTGCCAGCAGCCAACGACTAGCGGGAGTCAATGAGCAGTTCTTC.